The clone carrying this T cell receptor (beta chain) was recorded once. The assay was immunoSEQ multiplex PCR, and TCRdb's table has in-frame clones only and misses some. The sample consists of about 54,000 clones, around 84% of them appearing once. This sample was included in a study of blood T cell repertoires in COVID-19. Whole-study context: Specimens from acute and convalescent COVID-19 originated in the United States, Italy and Spain.

Germline CDR1 is GTSNPN and CDR2 is SVGIG (reference sequence). Deletions cut 7 bases from V and 4 bases from J, with 11 bases between. The CDR3 runs to 12 residues. The sequenced sample was peripheral blood. This receptor was taken from a man over 45 with acute or convalescent COVID-19. The gene calls are TRBV30 and TRBJ1-5; D possibly corresponds to TRBD1 (6 bases). CDR3 coding DNA: TGTGCCTCAGGACAGTCTAATCAGCCCCAGCATTTT. This translates into CASGQSNQPQHF.